Here is one TCR beta chain with its context. What it binds is not known. The V and J ends lost 8 bases and 5 bases respectively, with 13 bases between them. The CDR3 runs 13 residues. CDR1 and CDR2 from the germline V gene are MDHEN and SYDVKM. Only in-frame clones appear in the TCRdb table, and some are missing; sequencing was by immunoSEQ multiplex PCR. The sample gives 15,000 to 20,000 clones, 70% to 75% of which show up once; approximately 4% is in the top ten. The sample is drawn from a study of tumor-infiltrating lymphocytes in localized non-small cell lung cancer. At the level of the study: Some samples were collected after neoadjuvant chemotherapy; smokers, never-smokers and several histologies were included.

Points from the study as a whole: Only some patients had TCR sequencing, depending on available tissue. Technical variation could not be separated from intratumor heterogeneity here.

The rearrangement joins TRBV28 to TRBJ2-1; D might be TRBD2 (6 bases). Sequencing was done on a sample of lung tumor tissue. The receptor's source is a human donor with non-small cell lung cancer. CDR3 residues: CASRSGVHNEQFF. CDR3 in DNA: TGTGCCAGCCGGTCGGGGGTGCACAATGAGCAGTTCTTC.